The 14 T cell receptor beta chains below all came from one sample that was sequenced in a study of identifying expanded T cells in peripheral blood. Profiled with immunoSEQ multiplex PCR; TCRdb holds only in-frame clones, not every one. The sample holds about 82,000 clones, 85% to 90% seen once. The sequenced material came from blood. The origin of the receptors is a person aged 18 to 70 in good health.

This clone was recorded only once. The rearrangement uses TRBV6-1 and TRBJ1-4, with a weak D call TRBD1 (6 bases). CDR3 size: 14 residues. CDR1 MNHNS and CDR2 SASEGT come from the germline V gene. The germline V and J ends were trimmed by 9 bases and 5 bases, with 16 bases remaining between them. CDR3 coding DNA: TGTGCCAGTTACAGGGTTGGCTTCAATGAAAAACTGTTTTTT. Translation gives CASYRVGFNEKLFF.

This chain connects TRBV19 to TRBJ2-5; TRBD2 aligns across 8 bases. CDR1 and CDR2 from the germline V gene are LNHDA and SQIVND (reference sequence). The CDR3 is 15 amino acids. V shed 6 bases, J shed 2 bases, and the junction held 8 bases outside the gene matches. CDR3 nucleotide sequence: TGTGCCAGTAGACACAATCCGGGAGGGCAAGAGACCCAGTACTTC. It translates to CASRHNPGGQETQYF.

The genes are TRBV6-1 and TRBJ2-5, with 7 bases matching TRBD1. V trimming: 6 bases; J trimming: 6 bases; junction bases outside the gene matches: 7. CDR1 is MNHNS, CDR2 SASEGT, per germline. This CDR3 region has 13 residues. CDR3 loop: CASSIQDRQTQYF. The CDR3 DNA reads TGTGCCAGCAGCATACAGGACAGGCAGACCCAGTACTTC.

DNA for the CDR3: TGTGCCAGCAGTGACTACTACAGGGGAAACACCGGGGAGCTGTTTTTT. This sequence encodes CASSDYYRGNTGELFF. The chain uses TRBV6-4 and TRBJ2-2, with 7 bases lining up with TRBD1. The V segment lost 1 base and the J segment 2 bases; nucleotides outside the gene matches: 4. The CDR3 is 16 amino acids. Looked up from germline, CDR1 is MRHNA and CDR2 is SNTAGT.

The CDR3 here is CAWSGRGAGYGYTF. CDR3 sequence (DNA): TGTGCCTGGAGTGGGAGGGGAGCGGGCTATGGCTACACCTTC. The chain is built from TRBV30 and TRBJ1-2; perhaps TRBD1 as D (5 bases). The ends were cut back, 1 base at V and 4 bases at J, with 13 bases in the middle. Germline CDR1 and CDR2: GTSNPN and SVGIG (reference sequence). The CDR3 consists of 14 residues. The full variable domain, completed using reference TRBV30 and TRBJ1-2, is SQTIHQWPATLVQPVGSPLSLECTVEGTSNPNLYWYRQAAGRGLQLLFYSVGIGQISSEVPQNLSASRPQDRQFILSSKKLLLSDSGFYLCAWSGRGAGYGYTFGSGTRLTVV.

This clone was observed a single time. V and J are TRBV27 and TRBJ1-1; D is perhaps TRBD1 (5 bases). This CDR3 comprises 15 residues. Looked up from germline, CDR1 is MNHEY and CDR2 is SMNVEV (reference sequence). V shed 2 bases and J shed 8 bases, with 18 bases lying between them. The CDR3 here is CASSLKAGGGAEAFF. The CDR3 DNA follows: TGTGCCAGCAGTTTAAAGGCAGGAGGCGGGGCGGAAGCTTTCTTT.

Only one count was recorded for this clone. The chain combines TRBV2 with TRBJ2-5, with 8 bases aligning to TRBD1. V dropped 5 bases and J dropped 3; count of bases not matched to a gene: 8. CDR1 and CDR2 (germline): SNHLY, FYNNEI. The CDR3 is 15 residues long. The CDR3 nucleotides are TGTGCCAGCAGTTCTAGACAGGGGCCCAAAGAGACCCAGTACTTC. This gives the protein CASSSRQGPKETQYF.

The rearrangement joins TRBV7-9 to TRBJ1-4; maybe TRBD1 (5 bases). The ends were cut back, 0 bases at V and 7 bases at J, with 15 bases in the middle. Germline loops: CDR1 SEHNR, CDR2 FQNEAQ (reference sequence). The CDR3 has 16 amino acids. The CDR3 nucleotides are TGTGCCAGCAGCTTAGCCTCGGGACGTGGGCTTGAAAAACTGTTTTTT. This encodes CASSLASGRGLEKLFF.

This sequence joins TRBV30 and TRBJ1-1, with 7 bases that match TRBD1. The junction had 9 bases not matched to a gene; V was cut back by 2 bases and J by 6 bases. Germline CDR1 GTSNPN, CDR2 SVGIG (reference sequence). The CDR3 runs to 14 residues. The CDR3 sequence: CAWSPGGWLAEAFF. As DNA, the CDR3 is TGTGCCTGGAGTCCAGGGGGGTGGCTGGCTGAAGCTTTCTTT.

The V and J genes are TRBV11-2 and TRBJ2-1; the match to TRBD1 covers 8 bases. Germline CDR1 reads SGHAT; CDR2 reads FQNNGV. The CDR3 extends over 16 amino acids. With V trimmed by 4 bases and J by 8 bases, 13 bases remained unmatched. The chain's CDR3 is CASSSQTGAGNDEQFF. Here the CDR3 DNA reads TGTGCCAGCAGCTCACAGACAGGGGCAGGTAATGATGAGCAGTTCTTC.

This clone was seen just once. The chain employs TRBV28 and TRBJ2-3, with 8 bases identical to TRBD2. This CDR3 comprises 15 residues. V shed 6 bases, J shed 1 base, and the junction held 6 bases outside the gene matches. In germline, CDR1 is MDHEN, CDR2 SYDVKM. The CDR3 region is CASSPGGGGTDTQYF. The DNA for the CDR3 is TGTGCCAGCAGCCCGGGGGGGGGAGGCACAGATACGCAGTATTTT.

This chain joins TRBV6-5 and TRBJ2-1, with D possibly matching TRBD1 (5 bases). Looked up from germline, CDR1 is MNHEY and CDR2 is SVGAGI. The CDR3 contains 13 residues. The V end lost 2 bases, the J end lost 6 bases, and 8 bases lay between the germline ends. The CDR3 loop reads CASSYDSTNEQFF. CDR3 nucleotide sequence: TGTGCCAGCAGTTACGACAGTACCAATGAGCAGTTCTTC.

The CDR3 nucleotides are TGTGCCAGCAGGTGGGACGGCAGTGGAAATCAGCCCCAGCATTTT. Translated: CASRWDGSGNQPQHF. V gene TRBV2 combines with J gene TRBJ1-5, with a weak D call TRBD1 (5 bases). The V gene lost 6 bases and the J gene lost 4 bases, with 16 bases spanning the gap. This CDR3 spans 15 amino acids. Germline assignment: CDR1 SNHLY and CDR2 FYNNEI. The full variable domain, in which reference TRBV2 and TRBJ1-5 provide the parts outside the CDR3, is EPEVTQTPSHQVTQMGQEVILRCVPISNHLYFYWYRQILGQKVEFLVSFYNNEISEKSEIFDDQFSVERPDGSNFTLKIRSTKLEDSAMYFCASRWDGSGNQPQHFGDGTRLSIL.

The CDR3 DNA is TGTGCCAGTAGTAAACCGGGACTACCTTGGGGGGACGGGGAGCTGTTTTTT. This gives the protein CASSKPGLPWGDGELFF. The rearrangement links TRBV19 to TRBJ2-2, with TRBD2 matching over 7 bases. Unmatched junction bases numbered 15, after V lost 4 bases and J lost 7 bases. The CDR3 is made up of 17 amino acids. Germline V lookup: CDR1 LNHDA, CDR2 SQIVND (reference sequence). Full variable domain (outside the CDR3, taken from reference TRBV19 and TRBJ2-2): DGGITQSPKYLFRKEGQNVTLSCEQNLNHDAMYWYRQDPGQGLRLIYYSQIVNDFQKGDIAEGYSVSREKKESFPLTVTSAQKNPTAFYLCASSKPGLPWGDGELFFGEGSRLTVL.